This T cell receptor (beta chain) was identified in a study of Ad26.COV2.S vaccination and SARS-CoV-2 variants. Method: immunoSEQ multiplex PCR; TCRdb's copy keeps in-frame clones and lacks some. The sample records approximately 410,000 clones, 92% being singletons. Treatment noted: around 19 received Ad26.COV2.S at low or high dose, single or two shots; a few received placebo; per-sample allocation not given. Each sample was drawn 63 days after the first injection (of vaccine or placebo). Ad26.COV2.S expressed prefusion-stabilized spike from the original Wuhan strain. Trimming removed 6 bases at V and 1 base at J, with 6 bases between. This CDR3 has 12 amino acids. Germline V gene data show CDR1 as MNHEY and CDR2 as SVGAGI.

The source is a person between 18 and 59 years old who received the Ad26.COV2.S COVID-19 vaccine or a placebo. The specimen was peripheral blood, collected in a trial of Ad26.COV2.S vaccine versus placebo. The chain links TRBV6-5 to TRBJ1-1; D is unclear. This chain's CDR3 is CASRLGNTEAFF. Here the CDR3 DNA reads TGTGCCAGCAGATTAGGGAACACTGAAGCTTTCTTT.